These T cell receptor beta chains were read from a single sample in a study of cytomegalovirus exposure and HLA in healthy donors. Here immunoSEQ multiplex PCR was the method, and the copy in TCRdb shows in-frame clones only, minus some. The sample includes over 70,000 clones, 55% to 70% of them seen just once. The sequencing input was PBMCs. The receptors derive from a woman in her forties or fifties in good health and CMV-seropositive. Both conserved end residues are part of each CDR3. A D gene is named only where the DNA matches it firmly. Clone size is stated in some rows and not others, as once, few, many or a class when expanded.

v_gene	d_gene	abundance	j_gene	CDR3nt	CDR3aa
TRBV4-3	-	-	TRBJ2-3	TGCGCCAGCAGCCAAGATCGAGGGAACCCAGATACGCAGTATTTT	CASSQDRGNPDTQYF
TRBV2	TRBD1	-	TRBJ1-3	TGTGCCAGCGCTCCGGGACAGCTATACTCTGGAAACACCATATATTTT	CASAPGQLYSGNTIYF
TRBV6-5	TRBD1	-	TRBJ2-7	TGTGCCAGCAGTGGAGGGACAGGCGGCGAGCAGTACTTC	CASSGGTGGEQYF
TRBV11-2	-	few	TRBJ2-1	TGTGCCAGCAGCCCTACAGGCAATGAGCAGTTCTTC	CASSPTGNEQFF
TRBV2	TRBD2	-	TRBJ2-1	TGTGCCAGCAGAGGCCTAGCGGGGGGGAACAATGAGCAGTTCTTC	CASRGLAGGNNEQFF
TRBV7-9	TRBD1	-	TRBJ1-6	TGTGCCAGCAGCTCAATGACAGGGGGGAATTCACCCCTCCACTTT	CASSSMTGGNSPLHF
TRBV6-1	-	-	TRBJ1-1	TGTGCCAGTGCTGGGCCGAGGAACACTGAAGCTTTCTTT	CASAGPRNTEAFF
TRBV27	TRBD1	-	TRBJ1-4	TGTGCCTCCAGGGGGGCGTATGAAAAACTGTTTTTT	CASRGAYEKLFF
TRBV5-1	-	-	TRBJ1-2	TGCGCCAGCAGCGTTTCAAGTGATTCATTTAGTGGCTACACCTTC	CASSVSSDSFSGYTF
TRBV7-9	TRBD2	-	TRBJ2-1	TGTTCCAGCAGCTTAGGCACGGGGGGGCCAGGTGAGCAGTTCTTC	CSSSLGTGGPGEQFF
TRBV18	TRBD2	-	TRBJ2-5	TGTGCCAGCTCAATCGGACTAGCGGGGTTTGGGGAGACCCAGTACTTC	CASSIGLAGFGETQYF
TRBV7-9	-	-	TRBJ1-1	TGTGCCAGCAGCTTCGAAGACAGAGAAGAAGCTTTCTTT	CASSFEDREEAFF
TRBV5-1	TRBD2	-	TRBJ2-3	TGCGCCAGCCAAAGACTAGCGGGGGACTCCACAGATACGCAGTATTTT	CASQRLAGDSTDTQYF
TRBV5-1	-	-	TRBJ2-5	TGCGCCAGCAGCTTCAGGATGGCAGGGCAAGAGACCCAGTACTTC	CASSFRMAGQETQYF
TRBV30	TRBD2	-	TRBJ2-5	TGTGCCTGGAGTGGACTAGCGGGGTTCGAGACCCAGTACTTC	CAWSGLAGFETQYF
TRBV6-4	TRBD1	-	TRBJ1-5	TGTGCCAGCAGTGGCCGGAAGACAGGGGGCGCGATGGGCAATCAGCCCCAGCATTTT	CASSGRKTGGAMGNQPQHF
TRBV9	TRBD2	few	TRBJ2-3	TGTGCCAGCAGCGTAGAGGGAGCGGGGGGGCCCACAGATACGCAGTATTTT	CASSVEGAGGPTDTQYF
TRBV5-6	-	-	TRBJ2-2	TGTGCCAGCAGCCTAGCCGGCCGGGTCGGCACCGGGGAGCTGTTTTTT	CASSLAGRVGTGELFF
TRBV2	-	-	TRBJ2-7	TGTGCCAGCAGTGAAGCTATAGGGGAACTAACCTACGAGCAGTACTTC	CASSEAIGELTYEQYF
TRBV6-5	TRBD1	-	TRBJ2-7	TGTGCCAGCAGTGTGGACAGGGGAAATTACGAGCAGTACTTC	CASSVDRGNYEQYF
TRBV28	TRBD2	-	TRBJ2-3	TGTGCCAGCGGACTAGCGGGGTCCACAGATACGCAGTATTTT	CASGLAGSTDTQYF
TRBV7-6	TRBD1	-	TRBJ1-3	TGTGCCAGCAGCTTATTTGGGGGTACGCGGAAGACAGGGGACTCTGGAAACACCATATATTTT	CASSLFGGTRKTGDSGNTIYF
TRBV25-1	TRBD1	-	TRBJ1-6	TGTGCCAGCAGGAGAGGGGGCTTCTATAATTCACCCCTCCACTTT	CASRRGGFYNSPLHF
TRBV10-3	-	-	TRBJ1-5	TGTGCCATCAGTGAAGGGGACAATCGCAATCAGCCCCAGCATTTT	CAISEGDNRNQPQHF
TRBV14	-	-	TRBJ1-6	TGTGCCAGCAGCCAGGCAGGGACTGATGATTCACCCCTCCACTTT	CASSQAGTDDSPLHF
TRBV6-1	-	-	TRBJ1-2	TGTGCCAGCAGTGAACCTAGGGACACCCGCGAAGGGTTTGGCTACACCTTC	CASSEPRDTREGFGYTF
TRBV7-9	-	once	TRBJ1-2	TGTGCCAGCAGCTCACCACTAAGGACAGCCGAGCTGAGGGACTATGGCTACACCTTC	CASSSPLRTAELRDYGYTF
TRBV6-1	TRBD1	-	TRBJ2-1	TGTGCCAGCAGTACCCGACAGGGGATCGATGAGCAGTTCTTC	CASSTRQGIDEQFF
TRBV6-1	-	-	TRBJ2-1	TGTGCCAGCAGCGAGGGAACAACACTCAATGAGCAGTTCTTC	CASSEGTTLNEQFF
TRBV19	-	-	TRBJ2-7	TGTGCCAGTAGTATAGATCCGAGGAACGAGCAGTACTTC	CASSIDPRNEQYF
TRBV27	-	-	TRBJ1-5	TGTGCCAGCAGCCTTATGACAGGCCGTAATCAGCCCCAGCATTTT	CASSLMTGRNQPQHF
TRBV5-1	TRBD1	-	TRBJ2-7	TGCGCCAGCAGCCTGGGACAGCCCCTCGAGCAGTACTTC	CASSLGQPLEQYF
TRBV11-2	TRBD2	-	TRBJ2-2	TGTGCCAGCAGCCCGACGGGCCTAGCGGGGAATCGTGGGGAGCTGTTTTTT	CASSPTGLAGNRGELFF
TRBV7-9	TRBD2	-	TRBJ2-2	TGTGCCAGCAGCCCGACTAGCGGGGGAGCGAACACCGGGGAGCTGTTTTTT	CASSPTSGGANTGELFF
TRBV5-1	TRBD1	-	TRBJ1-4	TGCGCCAGCAGCGCCCGCCCGAGACAGGGGCAGGATGAAAAACTGTTTTTT	CASSARPRQGQDEKLFF
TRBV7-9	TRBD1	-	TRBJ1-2	TGTGCCAGCAGCTCGGACAGGGCGAGTAGCTATGGCTACACCTTC	CASSSDRASSYGYTF
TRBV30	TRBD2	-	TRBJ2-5	TGTGCCTGGTCCGATACCTCTAGCGGGGGGCCCCTGGGGACCCAGTACTTC	CAWSDTSSGGPLGTQYF
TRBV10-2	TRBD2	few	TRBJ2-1	TGCGCCAGCAGTGACCTAGCGGGGTCCTACAATGAGCAGTTCTTC	CASSDLAGSYNEQFF
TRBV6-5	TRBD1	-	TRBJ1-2	TGTGCCAGCAGGTCAGGGGGCGACGGCTACACCTTC	CASRSGGDGYTF
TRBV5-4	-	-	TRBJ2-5	TGTGCCAGCAGCTTGGATGGACAGCCAGAGACCCAGTACTTC	CASSLDGQPETQYF
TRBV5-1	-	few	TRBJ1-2	TGCGCCAGCAGCTTACGGGAGTCTAACTATGGCTACACCTTC	CASSLRESNYGYTF
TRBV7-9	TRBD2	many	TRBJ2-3	TGTGCCAGCAGCCAACAGGCCGGGACTAGCGGGGGACCTCAGTATTTT	CASSQQAGTSGGPQYF
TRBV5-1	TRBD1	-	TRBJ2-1	TGCGCCAGCAGCTCGAGGACAGGGGGGAGTGAGCAGTTCTTC	CASSSRTGGSEQFF
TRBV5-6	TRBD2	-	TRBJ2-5	TGTGCCAGCAGCTTGCGGGGGGACCAAGAGACCCAGTACTTC	CASSLRGDQETQYF
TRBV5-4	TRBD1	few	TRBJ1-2	TGTGCCAGCAGCTTGGCACAGGGGATAGACTATGGCTACACCTTC	CASSLAQGIDYGYTF
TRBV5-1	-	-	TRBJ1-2	TGCGCCAGCAGCTTGGGGCAGGGGCTGATGTCAAGCGGCTACACCTTC	CASSLGQGLMSSGYTF
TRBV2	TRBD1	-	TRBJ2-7	TGTGCCAGCAGTGCGGGACAGGCGGCTCCTTCCTACGAGCAGTACTTC	CASSAGQAAPSYEQYF
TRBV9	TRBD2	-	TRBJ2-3	TGTGCCAGCAGCGTTCAAGCGGGAGGCACAGATACGCAGTATTTT	CASSVQAGGTDTQYF
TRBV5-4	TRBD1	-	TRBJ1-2	TGTGCCAGCAGCCAAAACGACAGGGCGAAGGGCTACACCTTC	CASSQNDRAKGYTF
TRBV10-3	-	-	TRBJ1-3	TGTGCCATCAGTGAACAGGGAGGAAACACCATATATTTT	CAISEQGGNTIYF